The 27 T cell receptor beta chains below were found in one sample sequenced in a study of OX40 agonist ivuxolimab in advanced cancers. Method: immunoSEQ multiplex PCR; TCRdb's copy keeps in-frame clones and lacks some. The sample includes approximately 84,000 clones, approximately 92% of them seen just once. The specimen was CD4+ or CD8+ T cells sorted from blood, collected in a trial of the OX40 agonist ivuxolimab. The receptors derive from an adult with an advanced solid tumor such as melanoma, head and neck, liver or kidney cancer.

The chain employs TRBV19 and TRBJ1-1; D not certain. The CDR3 contains 13 residues. Deletions cut 4 bases from V and 5 bases from J, with 11 bases between. CDR1 and CDR2 (germline): LNHDA, SQIVND (reference sequence). The CDR3 loop reads CASSSVGYTEAFF. CDR3 nucleotides: TGTGCCAGTAGTAGCGTGGGGTATACTGAAGCTTTCTTT.

The rearrangement joins TRBV11-3 to TRBJ2-2; perhaps D is TRBD1 or TRBD2 (5 bases each). Germline V gene lookup returns CDR1 SGHNT and CDR2 YENEEA. Trimming stripped 3 bases from V and 8 bases from J, with 13 bases between. The CDR3 consists of 14 residues. The CDR3 sequence is CASSFGTQSGELFF. CDR3 DNA: TGTGCCAGCAGCTTCGGGACCCAAAGTGGGGAGCTGTTTTTT. Drawing the rest from reference TRBV11-3 and TRBJ2-2, the complete variable domain is EAGVVQSPRYKIIEKKQPVAFWCNPISGHNTLYWYLQNLGQGPELLIRYENEEAVDDSQLPKDRFSAERLKGVDSTLKIQPAELGDSAVYLCASSFGTQSGELFFGEGSRLTVL.

V and J are TRBV9 and TRBJ2-1; 11 nucleotides agree with TRBD2. J was trimmed by 9 bases and V by 7 bases; bases with no gene match: 9. Germline V gene lookup returns CDR1 SGDLS and CDR2 YYNGEE. The CDR3 has 14 residues. The CDR3 protein is CASERLAGKGEQFF. The CDR3 region has the DNA TGTGCCAGCGAGAGACTAGCGGGAAAGGGTGAGCAGTTCTTC. The full variable domain, completed using reference TRBV9 and TRBJ2-1, is DSGVTQTPKHLITATGQRVTLRCSPRSGDLSVYWYQQSLDQGLQFLIQYYNGEERAKGNILERFSAQQFPDLHSELNLSSLELGDSALYFCASERLAGKGEQFFGPGTRLTVL.

The rearrangement uses TRBV2 and TRBJ1-2; D is possibly TRBD1 (5 bases). Germline V gene sequence: CDR1 SNHLY, CDR2 FYNNEI. The CDR3 covers 14 residues. Trimming took off 8 bases at V and 3 bases at J, with 16 bases between the two ends. The CDR3 nucleotides read TGTGCCAGCGCCATCGTGGGGGGTTACTATGGCTACACCTTC. It yields the protein CASAIVGGYYGYTF.

This clone has just one count. This chain connects TRBV27 to TRBJ2-3; 10 bases line up with TRBD2. Germline lookup yields CDR1 MNHEY and CDR2 SMNVEV (reference sequence). V shed 6 bases and J 0 bases; nucleotides not matched to a gene: 9. This CDR3 has 17 amino acids. The CDR3 loop is CASSSGRTSGSTDTQYF. CDR3 sequence (DNA): TGTGCCAGCAGCTCCGGGAGGACTAGCGGTAGCACAGATACGCAGTATTTT.

V gene TRBV7-3 combines with J gene TRBJ2-3; D is tentatively TRBD1 or TRBD2 (5 bases each). Germline V gene lookup returns CDR1 SGHTA and CDR2 FQGTGA. The CDR3 loop spans 15 amino acids. Trimming took 5 bases from V and 3 from J, leaving 15 bases between them. CDR3 DNA: TGTGCCAGCAGCCGAGGGGATTCGAAGACAGATACGCAGTATTTT. This sequence encodes CASSRGDSKTDTQYF.

This clone was detected only a few times. The chain recombines TRBV19 with TRBJ1-1, with 10 bases lining up with TRBD1. V lost 6 bases, J lost 4 bases, and 5 bases stayed unmatched. Germline assignment: CDR1 LNHDA and CDR2 SQIVND (reference sequence). The CDR3 length is 14 residues. The CDR3 bases are TGTGCCAGTAGGCGGGACAGGGGTTCCACTGAAGCTTTCTTT. The encoded protein is CASRRDRGSTEAFF. Looking up the rest from reference TRBV19 and TRBJ1-1 gives the full variable domain: DGGITQSPKYLFRKEGQNVTLSCEQNLNHDAMYWYRQDPGQGLRLIYYSQIVNDFQKGDIAEGYSVSREKKESFPLTVTSAQKNPTAFYLCASRRDRGSTEAFFGQGTRLTVV.

Here the CDR3 DNA reads TGCAGCGTTGTGGGGCAGTACAATGAGCAGTTCTTC. It specifies CSVVGQYNEQFF. The chain has TRBV29-1 and TRBJ2-1, with D perhaps matching TRBD1 (5 bases). The CDR3 covers 12 residues. Trimming left V 4 bases short and J 4 bases short, with 8 bases between. Per germline, CDR1 SQVTM and CDR2 ANQGSEA.

The table lists this clone with a few counts. CDR3 DNA sequence: TGTGCCACCAAGGGTAGCGGGAGTATCGAGCAGTACTTC. This sequence encodes CATKGSGSIEQYF. The chain couples TRBV19 to TRBJ2-7, with TRBD2 matching 9 bases. Germline V gives CDR1 LNHDA, CDR2 SQIVND (reference sequence). J lost 6 bases, V lost 10 bases, and 10 bases had no gene match. The CDR3 consists of 13 residues.

The V and J genes are TRBV18 and TRBJ2-1; 8 bases are shared with TRBD1. Trimming at V came to 3 bases and at J to 12 bases, leaving 7 bases not matched to a gene. Germline V gene data show CDR1 as KGHSH and CDR2 as LQKENI. This CDR3 has 13 residues. CDR3 protein: CASSPVSDRGQFF. CDR3 nucleotide sequence: TGTGCCAGCTCACCGGTATCTGACAGGGGGCAGTTCTTC.

The table lists this clone with a count of one. This chain links TRBV2 with TRBJ2-3; D may match TRBD1 or TRBD2 (5 bases each). The CDR3 covers 15 residues. Germline V gene data show CDR1 as SNHLY and CDR2 as FYNNEI. Trimming stripped 7 bases from V and 4 bases from J, with 18 bases between. CDR3 protein: CASTLYVGTADTQYF. The CDR3 nucleotides are TGTGCCAGCACCCTATATGTAGGGACGGCAGATACGCAGTATTTT.

The chain carries TRBV7-2 and TRBJ2-1; 7 positions match TRBD1. Per the germline V gene, CDR1 is SGHTA and CDR2 is FQGNSA. The V segment lost 5 bases and the J segment 6 bases; nucleotides outside the gene matches: 10. The length of the CDR3 is 15 residues. The CDR3 DNA sequence: TGTGCCAGCAGCCTACAACTTGACAGGGCCAATGAGCAGTTCTTC. Translating gives CASSLQLDRANEQFF.

This chain connects TRBV9 to TRBJ2-1; a weak D match, TRBD2 (6 bases). The CDR3 covers 14 residues. Germline V gene data show CDR1 as SGDLS and CDR2 as YYNGEE. Trimming took off 4 bases at V and 10 bases at J, with 18 bases between the two ends. The CDR3, as DNA: TGTGCCAGCAGCTCTCCGGCGCCTAGCGAAGAGCAGTTCTTC. Translating it yields CASSSPAPSEEQFF.

V usage is TRBV6-1 and J usage is TRBJ1-1, with D unclear. Germline V gene lookup returns CDR1 MNHNS and CDR2 SASEGT. The V and J ends lost 8 bases and 1 base respectively, with 8 bases between them. This CDR3 is built from 12 residues. CDR3 nucleotides: TGTGCCAGCGACGTTTGGAACACTGAAGCTTTCTTT. Protein product: CASDVWNTEAFF.

This chain links TRBV5-1 with TRBJ2-7; 8 nucleotides line up with TRBD2. Trimming at V came to 0 bases and at J to 6 bases, leaving 8 bases not matched to a gene. The CDR3 consists of 15 residues. Germline-derived CDR1 and CDR2 are SGHRS and YFSETQ. Here the CDR3 reads CASSLGLPRGGEQYV. CDR3 nucleotides: TGCGCCAGCAGCTTGGGCCTTCCACGGGGGGGCGAGCAGTACGTC.

The chain carries TRBV7-8 and TRBJ2-1; no firm D call. Trimming took off 5 bases at V and 7 bases at J, with 12 bases between the two ends. This CDR3 contains 13 residues. Per the germline V gene, CDR1 is SGHVS and CDR2 is FQNEAQ. This CDR3 reads CASSLGQINEQFF. In nucleotides, the CDR3 is TGTGCCAGCAGCCTAGGTCAAATTAATGAGCAGTTCTTC.

This chain links TRBV6-6 with TRBJ1-5; the match to TRBD1 covers 10 bases. There are 16 residues in the CDR3. Germline V gene sequence: CDR1 MNHNY, CDR2 SVGAGI (reference sequence). V lost 3 bases, J lost 4 bases, and 6 bases stayed unmatched. Here the CDR3 reads CASSYYGTGENQPQHF. In DNA, the CDR3 is TGTGCCAGCAGTTATTACGGGACAGGGGAAAATCAGCCCCAGCATTTT.

The DNA for the CDR3 is TGTGCCAGCAGCCCCCTAAGAGGGGGCTCTGGAAACACCATATATTTT. Protein product: CASSPLRGGSGNTIYF. This rearrangement joins TRBV11-2 to TRBJ1-3; a weak D match, TRBD1 (6 bases). Per the germline V gene, CDR1 is SGHAT and CDR2 is FQNNGV. The CDR3 runs to 16 residues. Trimming took off 5 bases at V and 0 bases at J, with 14 bases between the two ends.

This chain links TRBV11-3 with TRBJ2-3; TRBD2 agrees at 7 bases. The V gene end was trimmed by 4 bases and the J gene end by 0 bases; junction bases not matched to a gene: 4. The CDR3 loop spans 15 amino acids. CDR1 is SGHNT, CDR2 YENEEA, per germline. CDR3 amino acids: CASSSSGISTDTQYF. The CDR3 DNA reads TGTGCCAGCAGCTCGAGCGGGATAAGCACAGATACGCAGTATTTT.

The CDR3 DNA is TGTGCCAGTAGCCGACAGGGACTAAATGGCTACACCTTC. This codes for CASSRQGLNGYTF. The chain combines TRBV19 with TRBJ1-2; 7 bases map to TRBD1. The ends lost 6 bases at V and 6 bases at J; junction bases unmatched: 7. The CDR3 has 13 residues. The germline V gene has CDR1 LNHDA and CDR2 SQIVND (reference sequence).

The chain carries TRBV27 and TRBJ1-5, with 10 bases fitting TRBD1. V shed 8 bases, J shed 9 bases, and the junction held 10 bases outside the gene matches. Germline CDR1 MNHEY, CDR2 SMNVEV (reference sequence). The CDR3 extends over 14 amino acids. This CDR3 reads CASGGWGQGRPQHF. In nucleotides, the CDR3 is TGTGCCAGCGGCGGGTGGGGACAGGGGCGGCCCCAGCATTTT.

The rearrangement uses TRBV2 and TRBJ2-7; 7 positions match TRBD2. Trimming at V came to 4 bases and at J to 7 bases, leaving 10 bases not matched to a gene. This CDR3 spans 14 amino acids. CDR1 and CDR2 from the germline V gene are SNHLY and FYNNEI. The CDR3 here is CASSVGGGVGEQYV. The CDR3 DNA sequence: TGTGCCAGCAGTGTGGGCGGGGGAGTGGGGGAGCAGTACGTC.

The rearrangement links TRBV27 to TRBJ2-7; no firm D call. V lost 9 bases and J 3 bases, leaving 15 bases between the germline ends. The CDR3 loop spans 13 amino acids. Germline values: CDR1 MNHEY, CDR2 SMNVEV (reference sequence). Written as DNA, the CDR3 is TGTGCCAGGACCGGCTTCGTTTTCTACGAGCAGTACGTC. Protein sequence: CARTGFVFYEQYV.

This chain links TRBV19 with TRBJ1-4; D uncertain. The V end was cut by 3 bases, the J end by 2 bases, with 7 bases between. The CDR3 runs to 14 residues. Germline V lookup: CDR1 LNHDA, CDR2 SQIVND (reference sequence). The CDR3 here is CASSIGDTNEKLFF. The DNA for the CDR3 is TGTGCCAGTAGTATTGGGGATACTAATGAAAAACTGTTTTTT.

This clone was recorded only once. This chain links TRBV11-2 with TRBJ1-1; D not resolved. The CDR3 runs 14 residues. Germline assignment: CDR1 SGHAT and CDR2 FQNNGV. Trimming shortened V by 2 bases and J by 4 bases, and 11 bases separated the two germline ends. CDR3 amino acids: CASSLSLAVTEAFF. DNA of the CDR3: TGTGCCAGCAGCTTAAGTCTAGCAGTCACTGAAGCTTTCTTT.

V usage is TRBV29-1 and J usage is TRBJ2-4, with a weak D call TRBD2 (5 bases). V was pared by 4 bases and J by 6 bases, with 16 bases between. From germline, CDR1 is SQVTM and CDR2 ANQGSEA. The CDR3 spans 14 residues. The CDR3 nucleotides read TGCAGCGTTGTTTATGGGAGTGAAAGAAACATTCAGTACTTC. This encodes CSVVYGSERNIQYF.

This clone was counted a few times. The chain employs TRBV9 and TRBJ2-3; TRBD2 matches at 8 bases. Germline V lookup: CDR1 SGDLS, CDR2 YYNGEE. This CDR3 contains 19 residues. V trimming: 0 bases; J trimming: 3 bases; junction bases outside the gene matches: 15. The CDR3 sequence: CASSVAGGRSGSRTDTQYF. CDR3 DNA: TGTGCCAGCAGCGTAGCGGGAGGTCGGAGCGGGAGCCGTACAGATACGCAGTATTTT.